This TCR beta chain was documented in a study of shared clonotypes between healthy human individuals (dated by TCRdb to the early 2020s). General notes on the study: A few men and two women, aged 18 to 49 years, made up the cohort. The study deeply sequenced blood TCR repertoires of about 5 healthy adults to estimate repertoire size and the extent of clonotype sharing between individuals. Leukapheresis yielded between about 0.8 and 8.9 billion PBMCs per donor. Different laboratories and diverse techniques were used to prepare libraries and sequence TCR repertoires, to increase sequencing depth and limit assay-specific biases. For each donor, three plates each were used for CD4 naive and CD4 memory, two plates were used for CD8 naive, and one plate was used for CD8 memory. The study at large found these results: Across four donors, about 4.5% of naive CD4, approximately 4% of naive CD8, around 2.1% of memory CD4, and approximately 0.4% of memory CD8 clonotypes were shared. Higher generation probabilities were observed for clonotypes shared by all four sorted-subset donors than for non-shared clonotypes. The small number of donors limited the genetic and exposure-history diversity represented. Only blood was sampled, and tissue TCR repertoires likely differ from those in blood. Pairwise subsampling led to the expectation that sequencing depth would affect the degree of clonotype sharing among donors. Rarefaction of sorted-subset datasets indicated incomplete sequencing despite the large sequencing depth. Naive subsets generally had larger estimated clonotype richness than memory subsets.

Here V drops 4 bases and J drops 3 bases, and the junction holds 1 base not matched to any gene. According to the germline V gene (reference sequence), CDR1 reads LNHDA and CDR2 reads SQIVND. Spanning cysteine to phenylalanine, the CDR3 consists of 13 amino acids. Of the read, only the CDR3 DNA is kept; its 39 bases are in frame from base 1. Using the deep immunoSEQ assay, multiplex PCR amplified TCR CDR3 regions from genomic DNA. Extracted genomic DNA from each cell subset was distributed evenly across all wells of several immunoSEQ 96-well plates, and each plate was treated as a replicate. For sorted subsets, about 200 ng genomic DNA, equal to 30,000 to 35,000 T cell genomes, was loaded into each replicate PCR. Purified libraries were quantified with a Qubit 3.0 fluorometer, sized on a Bioanalyzer 2100, and re-quantified with the KAPA Library Quantification kit. Every immunoSEQ 96-well plate was sequenced on a separate single-read 150-cycle Illumina NextSeq 550 flow cell. As for the original processing: Because the immunoSEQ output held only junctional sequences and lacked quality scores, the filtering could not match the filtering applied to full-length reads. Sequences were annotated with PyIR, a Python wrapper for IgBLAST v1.9, using IMGT germline references to assign V/J genes and CDR3. Reads were removed for weak V/J assignments (E-value above 1e-6), missing CDR3, stop codons, out-of-frame junctions, or ambiguous translated residues. V3J clonotypes were defined by identical inferred V gene, J gene, and CDR3 amino acid sequence. The percentage overlap between two repertoires was calculated by dividing the number of shared unique clonotypes by the size of the smaller repertoire. RTK rarefaction, the Chao1 estimator, and Recon v2.1 estimates of unobserved clonotypes were used to assess repertoire richness. Generation probabilities were computed with OLGA for all TCRbeta clonotypes obtained by the gDNA method from a handful of donors. Here the immuneACCESS table is served through TCRdb, limited to in-frame sequences with V and J called. Missing clones are a known gap in these copies; in checked studies unresolved V genes cover under half, and the rest lacks a known reason. The V and J calls and clone size come from that table; D and trimming were worked out from the DNA. The sample yields some 2.1 million clones; just under 95% were counted once. The leading ten clones occupy about 1.7% of the sample.

On this clone itself: This receptor's antigen is unknown. No per-base quality is available; no much larger clone lies one base away.

For the CD8 naive samples, CD45RO-negative cells were positively selected for CCR7, yielding a CD45RA+CCR7+ population from which TemRA cells were excluded. Donors were healthy HIV-negative adults with no recently reported acute infections or vaccinations. Every donor was a Caucasian adult residing in Nashville, Tennessee, USA. Blood was obtained by leukapheresis, after which PBMCs were separated by Ficoll-Histopaque density gradient centrifugation and cryopreserved in liquid nitrogen vapor phase. Purity and quantity of every magnetically sorted T cell population were checked by analytical flow cytometry. From each sorted fraction, genomic DNA was isolated and quantified by UV absorbance on a Nanodrop 2000c.

Recombination connected TRBV19 to TRBJ1-1, and 8 junctional nucleotides match TRBD1. This TCR was sampled from a man between 18 and 29 years old in good health. Some clones in this sample may be carry-over from other donors' samples. The sequencing sample was made of naive CD8+ T cells from PBMCs. What this sample's cell subset or site label stands for: CD45RA+CCR7+. CDR3 sequence: CASSTRGHTEAFF. The sequenced DNA is TGTGCCAGTAGTACCAGGGGGCACACTGAAGCTTTCTTT.